Presented here are 17 T cell receptor beta chains from one specimen sequenced in a study of tumor-infiltrating lymphocytes in primary liver carcinoma. Both blood RNA, taken from unsorted whole blood, and germline DNA were extracted. A primer matching the constant region was used to make TCR beta cDNA from approximately 520 ng of total RNA. Three nested multiplex PCR rounds, a slightly modified ARM-PCR, produced the libraries for TCR beta. Primers for the first two PCR rounds were TRBV1-TRBV30 forward primers and a C-beta reverse primer (roughly 10 cycles per round). TCRdb reprocessed the multiplex PCR reads with MiXCR, giving one entry per CDR3 protein. This sample carries more than 150,000 distinct CDR3 sequences, about 60% of them seen once, and the ten largest clones take roughly 76%. The sample taken for sequencing was peripheral blood. Receptors were obtained from a man between 35 and 55 years old with primary liver carcinoma and hepatitis B virus infection.

V usage is TRBV6-6 and J usage is TRBJ1-6, with 9 bases that match TRBD1. J lost 9 bases, V lost 11 bases, and 11 bases had no gene match. Germline V gene data show CDR1 as MNHNY and CDR2 as SVGAGI (reference sequence). This CDR3 has 14 amino acids. The CDR3 DNA sequence: TGTGCCGCAAGGACAGGGGAGGGTATTTCACCCCTCCACTTT. Residues: CAARTGEGISPLHF.

This sequence joins TRBV5-8 and TRBJ2-3; 7 nucleotides agree with TRBD1. This CDR3 is 15 amino acids long. The V gene's germline CDR1 is SGHTS and CDR2 YDEGEE. Germline trimming cut 4 bases from V and 1 base from J; bases unmatched to any gene: 6. The CDR3 here is CASSKEGAGTDTQYF. The CDR3 coding sequence is TGTGCCAGCAGCAAAGAGGGGGCTGGCACAGATACGCAGTATTTT.

Worth noting for this clonotype: The junction differs from germline at one of its ends, possibly a read error. The chain uses TRBV6-1 and TRBJ1-5; the D gene is possibly TRBD1 (6 bases). Germline values: CDR1 MNHNS, CDR2 SASEGT. This CDR3 has 16 residues. The CDR3 region is CTSSENIQGVNQPQHF. CDR3 DNA: TGTACCAGCAGTGAAAATATACAGGGCGTTAATCAGCCCCAGCATTTT.

This clonotype was counted a single time. The junction does not match germline at one end; this may be a read error. V and J are TRBV11-1 and TRBJ2-7; 10 bases agree with TRBD1. The germline CDR1 and CDR2 sequences are SGHAT and FQDESV (reference sequence). The CDR3 extends over 17 amino acids. This chain's CDR3 is CASRTSFRDRGIREHYF. Written as DNA, the CDR3 is TGTGCCAGCAGAACCAGCTTCCGGGACAGGGGTATTAGGGAGCACTACTTC.

This chain joins TRBV5-6 and TRBJ2-2, with D perhaps TRBD2 (6 bases). Germline V gives CDR1 SGHDT, CDR2 YYEEEE. CDR3 length: 17 residues. V lost 6 bases, J lost 0 bases, and 18 bases lay in between. The CDR3 nucleotides read TGTGCCAGCAACTCACGAATGGAGGGACCGAACACCGGGGAGCTGTTTTTT. Translating it yields CASNSRMEGPNTGELFF.

This clonotype was recorded only once. Just one base apart from a much larger clone, this may be a read error. Likely a read error: the CDR3 ends without its conserved phenylalanine or tryptophan. V usage is TRBV11-2 and J usage is TRBJ2-5; 8 bases line up with TRBD2. Germline V lookup: CDR1 SGHAT, CDR2 FQNNGV. V was clipped by 1 base and J by 4 bases; unmatched bases: 8. The CDR3 is made up of 16 amino acids. CDR3 residues: CASSLGAAGGPETQYL. CDR3 coding DNA: TGTGCCAGCAGCTTAGGGGCGGCGGGAGGCCCAGAGACCCAGTACCTC.

Of note for this clonotype: A much bigger clone sits one base away, suggesting this may be a read error. This chain joins TRBV6-6 and TRBJ1-1; perhaps TRBD1 as D (6 bases). The CDR3 is made up of 11 amino acids. Germline-derived CDR1 and CDR2 are MNHNY and SVGAGI (reference sequence). The V and J ends lost 6 bases and 13 bases respectively, with 15 bases between them. CDR3 sequence (DNA): TGTGCCAGCAGGTTGGACAGTAAAGGTTTCTTT. Encoded protein: CASRLDSKGFF.

The chain links TRBV6-5 to TRBJ2-7; D may be TRBD1 (5 bases). V dropped 4 bases and J dropped 3 bases, with 10 bases sitting between them. The CDR3 loop spans 13 amino acids. CDR1 MNHEY and CDR2 SVGAGI come from the germline V gene. The DNA of the CDR3 is TGTGCCAGCAGTTCGACAGAGGTCTACGAGCAGTACTTC. Protein product: CASSSTEVYEQYF.

The rearrangement links TRBV11-1 to TRBJ2-1, with 7 bases matching TRBD2. Per the germline V gene, CDR1 is SGHAT and CDR2 is FQDESV (reference sequence). This CDR3 comprises 16 residues. Unmatched junction bases numbered 13, after V lost 4 bases and J lost 7 bases. The CDR3 region is CASSSQLAWADNEQFF. CDR3 nucleotide sequence: TGTGCCAGCAGCTCCCAACTAGCGTGGGCAGATAATGAGCAGTTCTTC.

The table lists this clonotype with many counts. V gene TRBV11-1 combines with J gene TRBJ2-2; no firm D call. The V end was cut by 2 bases, the J end by 3 bases, with 7 bases between. The CDR3 is 14 amino acids. In germline, CDR1 is SGHAT, CDR2 FQDESV (reference sequence). The CDR3 DNA reads TGTGCCAGCAGCTTAAGAAGGGACACCGGGGAGCTGTTTTTT. Translation: CASSLRRDTGELFF. The entire variable domain, with the rest obtained from reference TRBV11-1 and TRBJ2-2, is as follows: EAEVAQSPRYKITEKSQAVAFWCDPISGHATLYWYRQILGQGPELLVQFQDESVVDDSQLPKDRFSAERLKGVDSTLKIQPAELGDSAMYLCASSLRRDTGELFFGEGSRLTVL.

This sequence joins TRBV5-1 and TRBJ1-4, with 10 bases identical to TRBD1. Germline lookup yields CDR1 SGHRS and CDR2 YFSETQ. V shed 7 bases and J 8 bases; nucleotides not matched to a gene: 8. The length of the CDR3 is 14 residues. The CDR3 loop is CASSQGTGEEKLFF. The CDR3 DNA reads as TGCGCCAGCTCCCAAGGGACAGGGGAAGAAAAACTGTTTTTT. The whole variable domain, filled in from reference TRBV5-1 and TRBJ1-4, reads KAGVTQTPRYLIKTRGQQVTLSCSPISGHRSVSWYQQTPGQGLQFLFEYFSETQRNKGNFPGRFSGRQFSNSRSEMNVSTLELGDSALYLCASSQGTGEEKLFFGSGTQLSVL.

This clonotype was counted at least ten times. CDR3 in amino acids: CASSRGAGQETQYF. The DNA of the CDR3 is TGTGCCAGCAGCCGAGGCGCGGGGCAGGAGACCCAGTACTTC. The chain combines TRBV11-2 with TRBJ2-5; a weak D match, TRBD2 (6 bases). This CDR3 is built from 14 residues. Germline V gene lookup returns CDR1 SGHAT and CDR2 FQNNGV. Trimming pared 5 bases from V and 5 bases from J, leaving 15 bases between. The variable domain in full, completed from reference TRBV11-2 and TRBJ2-5, reads EAGVAQSPRYKIIEKRQSVAFWCNPISGHATLYWYQQILGQGPKLLIQFQNNGVVDDSQLPKDRFSAERLKGVDSTLKIQPAKLEDSAVYLCASSRGAGQETQYFGPGTRLLVL.

There are many counts of this clonotype. The chain is built from TRBV11-3 and TRBJ2-2; tentative D call: TRBD2 (5 bases). V was trimmed by 4 bases and J by 6 bases, leaving 15 bases between them. Germline CDR1 SGHNT, CDR2 YENEEA. The CDR3 runs to 15 residues. The DNA for the CDR3 is TGTGCCAGCAGCTCCGACTCCTCCGGGGCCGGGGAGCTGTTTTTT. It translates to CASSSDSSGAGELFF.

As regards this clonotype: An end of the junction differs from the germline gene, which may be a read error. The V call is TRBV12-3 or TRBV12-4, the J call TRBJ2-1; 7 bases fit TRBD2. This CDR3 is 16 amino acids long. In nucleotides, the CDR3 is TGTGCCAGCAGTTTTCCCCTAGCGGCCGCCTACAATGAGCGGTTCTTC. Translated: CASSFPLAAAYNERFF.

Notes on this clonotype: A much larger clone is a single base away; this may be a read error. The chain joins TRBV11-2 to TRBJ2-1; D ambiguous. CDR3 length: 12 amino acids. Germline V gives CDR1 SGHAT, CDR2 FQNNGV. V shed 0 bases and J shed 9 bases, with 6 bases lying between them. For the CDR3, the DNA is TGTGCCAGCAGCTTAGATTTGCTTGAGCAGTTCTTC. This gives the protein CASSLDLLEQFF.

This clonotype came up a few times. The rearrangement joins TRBV12-3 or TRBV12-4 to TRBJ2-2; D not certain. This CDR3 is built from 13 residues. Trimming removed 6 bases at V and 2 bases at J, with 7 bases between. DNA of the CDR3: TGTGCCAGCAGCGAATTTAACACCGGGGAGCTGTTTTTT. It specifies CASSEFNTGELFF.

As for this clonotype: At one of its ends the junction is not consistent with the germline gene, which may arise from a read error. V usage is TRBV7-3 and J usage is TRBJ2-2, with D perhaps matching TRBD2 (6 bases). The CDR3 is 15 residues long. The germline V gene encodes CDR1 SGHTA and CDR2 FQGTGA. CDR3 residues: CASCLMEGSGGELFF. The CDR3 nucleotides are TGTGCCAGCTGCTTAATGGAGGGGAGCGGCGGGGAGCTGTTTTTT.